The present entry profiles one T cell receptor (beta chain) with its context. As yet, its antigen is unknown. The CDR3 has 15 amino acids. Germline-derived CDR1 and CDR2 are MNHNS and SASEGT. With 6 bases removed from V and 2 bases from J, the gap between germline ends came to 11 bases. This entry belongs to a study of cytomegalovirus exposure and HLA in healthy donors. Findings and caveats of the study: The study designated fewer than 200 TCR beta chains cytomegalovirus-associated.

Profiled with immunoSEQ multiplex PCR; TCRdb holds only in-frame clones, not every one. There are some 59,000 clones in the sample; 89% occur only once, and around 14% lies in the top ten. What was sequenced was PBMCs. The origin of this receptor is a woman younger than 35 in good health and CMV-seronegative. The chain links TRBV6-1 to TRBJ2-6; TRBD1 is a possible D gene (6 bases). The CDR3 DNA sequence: TGTGCCAGCAGGGCTAGACAGGCTGGGGCCAACGTCCTGACTTTC. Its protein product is CASRARQAGANVLTF.